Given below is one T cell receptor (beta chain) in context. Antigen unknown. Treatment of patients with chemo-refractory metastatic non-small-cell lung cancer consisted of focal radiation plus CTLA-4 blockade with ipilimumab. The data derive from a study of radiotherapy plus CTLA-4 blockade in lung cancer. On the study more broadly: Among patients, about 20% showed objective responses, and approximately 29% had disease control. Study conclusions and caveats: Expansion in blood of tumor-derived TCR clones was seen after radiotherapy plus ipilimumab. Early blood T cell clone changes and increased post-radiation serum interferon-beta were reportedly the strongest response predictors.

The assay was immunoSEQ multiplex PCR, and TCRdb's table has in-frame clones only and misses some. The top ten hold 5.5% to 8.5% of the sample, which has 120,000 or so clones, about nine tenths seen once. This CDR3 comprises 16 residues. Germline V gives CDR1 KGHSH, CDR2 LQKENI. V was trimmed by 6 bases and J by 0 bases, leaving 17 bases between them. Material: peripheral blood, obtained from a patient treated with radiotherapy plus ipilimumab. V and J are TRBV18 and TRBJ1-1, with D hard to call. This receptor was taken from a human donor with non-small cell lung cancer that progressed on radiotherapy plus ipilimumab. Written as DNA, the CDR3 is TGTGCCAGCTCGCCGGTGTCGAACACCGTGAACACTGAAGCTTTCTTT. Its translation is CASSPVSNTVNTEAFF.